Below, 20 T cell receptor beta chains from the same sample are listed, as sequenced in a study of CD8 T cells in ankylosing spondylitis. A single record per CDR3 protein comes from TCRdb applying MiXCR to the 5' RACE reads. The table records hundreds of thousands of distinct CDR3 sequences, roughly 20% of them present only once. The sequenced sample was blood, either unsorted or a sorted T cell fraction (not recorded which). These receptors were collected from a female donor with ankylosing spondylitis or in good health (not recorded which).

This clonotype was counted a few times. V and J are TRBV20-1 and TRBJ2-7; TRBD1 agrees at 8 bases. The CDR3 has 15 amino acids. Per germline, CDR1 DFQATT and CDR2 SNEGSKA (reference sequence). J was trimmed by 0 bases and V by 1 base; bases with no gene match: 5. The DNA of the CDR3 is TGCAGTGCTAGAGCAACAGGGGGATTCTCCTACGAGCAGTACTTC. As protein: CSARATGGFSYEQYF.

This clonotype was seen a few times. The rearrangement uses TRBV12-3 or TRBV12-4 and TRBJ2-3, with a tentative D call TRBD2 (6 bases). Deletions cut 5 bases from V and 2 bases from J, with 17 bases between. The CDR3 is 16 amino acids. The DNA for the CDR3 is TGTGCCAGCAGTCCACCCCGTCCTAGCGCCACAGATACGCAGTATTTT. Protein product: CASSPPRPSATDTQYF.

V usage is TRBV20-1 and J usage is TRBJ2-3, with 7 bases fitting TRBD2. The V gene's germline CDR1 is DFQATT and CDR2 SNEGSKA (reference sequence). V was clipped by 3 bases and J by 5 bases; unmatched bases: 11. The CDR3 totals 15 residues. CDR3 residues: CSARLARELLDTQYF. CDR3 DNA: TGCAGTGCTAGGTTAGCGCGGGAGCTTCTAGATACGCAGTATTTT.

This clonotype showed up many times. The chain employs TRBV20-1 and TRBJ1-1, with a possible D match to TRBD1 (6 bases). With 3 bases removed from V and 1 base from J, the gap between germline ends came to 18 bases. Germline CDR1 reads DFQATT; CDR2 reads SNEGSKA (reference sequence). The CDR3 sequence is 16 residues long. The CDR3 loop reads CSASLTGSIRNTEAFF. CDR3 coding DNA: TGCAGTGCTAGTCTCACAGGGAGCATAAGGAACACTGAAGCTTTCTTT.

This clonotype has a count of ten or more. The rearrangement uses TRBV12-3 or TRBV12-4 and TRBJ2-7; TRBD2 agrees at 9 bases. Germline trimming cut 2 bases from V and 6 bases from J; bases unmatched to any gene: 8. The CDR3 is 15 amino acids. Here the CDR3 reads CASSLRYSGSSEQYF. DNA for the CDR3: TGTGCCAGCAGTTTAAGGTATAGCGGGAGCTCCGAGCAGTACTTC.

V is TRBV7-2 and J is TRBJ2-1; D may be TRBD1 (6 bases). V was trimmed by 2 bases and J by 5 bases, leaving 10 bases between them. The germline CDR1 and CDR2 sequences are SGHTA and FQGNSA. This CDR3 has 14 amino acids. The chain's CDR3 is CASSLRAGDNEQFF. The CDR3 DNA follows: TGTGCCAGCAGCTTAAGGGCAGGGGACAATGAGCAGTTCTTC.

This chain links TRBV2 with TRBJ2-5; 13 positions agree with TRBD2. Losses at the gene ends were 6 bases for V and 4 bases for J; bases not matched to a gene: 5. The CDR3 contains 15 residues. Germline-derived CDR1 and CDR2 are SNHLY and FYNNEI. The CDR3 region has the DNA TGTGCCAGCAGAAGGACTAGCGGGAGATCAGAGACCCAGTACTTC. It codes for CASRRTSGRSETQYF.

The chain combines TRBV7-6 with TRBJ2-7, with 8 bases matching TRBD1. The CDR3 runs 17 residues. V lost 1 base, J lost 4 bases, and 12 bases stayed unmatched. Looked up from germline, CDR1 is SGHVS and CDR2 is FNYEAQ. The CDR3 DNA follows: TGTGCCAGCAGCTTAGTCCCCCAGGGGGCGAGTTCATACGAGCAGTACTTC. The encoded protein is CASSLVPQGASSYEQYF.

The chain is built from TRBV9 and TRBJ2-1; TRBD2 matches 8 bases. The CDR3 is 14 residues long. Germline V gene lookup returns CDR1 SGDLS and CDR2 YYNGEE. V shed 7 bases, J shed 3 bases, and the junction held 6 bases outside the gene matches. As DNA, the CDR3 is TGTGCCAGCTCCACTAGCGGTGGCTACAATGAGCAGTTCTTC. Translating it yields CASSTSGGYNEQFF.

This clonotype was recorded many times. The chain couples TRBV30 to TRBJ1-1, with D possibly TRBD1 on 5 matching bases. The CDR3 consists of 12 residues. Germline-derived CDR1 and CDR2 are GTSNPN and SVGIG (reference sequence). Deletions cut 8 bases from V and 3 bases from J, with 13 bases between. CDR3 nucleotides: TGTGCCGCTGACAGCTCCTACACTGAAGCTTTCTTT. This codes for CAADSSYTEAFF. Filled out from reference TRBV30 and TRBJ1-1, the complete variable domain reads SQTIHQWPATLVQPVGSPLSLECTVEGTSNPNLYWYRQAAGRGLQLLFYSVGIGQISSEVPQNLSASRPQDRQFILSSKKLLLSDSGFYLCAADSSYTEAFFGQGTRLTVV.

The V gene is TRBV5-4, the J gene TRBJ2-7; 11 nucleotides line up with TRBD2. Germline trimming cut 3 bases from V and 2 bases from J; bases unmatched to any gene: 4. The CDR3 is 15 residues long. The germline CDR1 and CDR2 sequences are SGHNT and YYREEE (reference sequence). The CDR3: CASSSPGLAAYEQYF. DNA for the CDR3: TGTGCCAGCAGCTCCCCGGGACTAGCGGCCTACGAGCAGTACTTC. Using reference TRBV5-4 and TRBJ2-7 for the parts outside the CDR3, the full variable domain is ETGVTQSPTHLIKTRGQQVTLRCSSQSGHNTVSWYQQALGQGPQFIFQYYREEENGRGNFPPRFSGLQFPNYSSELNVNALELDDSALYLCASSSPGLAAYEQYFGPGTRLTVT.

This sequence joins TRBV27 and TRBJ2-7; 9 positions agree with TRBD1. V gave up 3 bases and J gave up 4 bases; unmatched junction bases: 10. CDR1 MNHEY and CDR2 SMNVEV come from the germline V gene (reference sequence). There are 16 residues in the CDR3. The CDR3 DNA follows: TGTGCCAGCAGTTTCAGCTCCCCGGGACAGGGTTACGAGCAGTACTTC. It translates to CASSFSSPGQGYEQYF.

This chain links TRBV12-3 or TRBV12-4 with TRBJ1-5; no firm D call. The CDR3 runs to 16 residues. The V and J ends lost 0 bases and 4 bases respectively, with 13 bases between them. DNA for the CDR3: TGTGCCAGCAGTTTAGCAGGATCCCTTGAAAATCAGCCCCAGCATTTT. Protein sequence: CASSLAGSLENQPQHF.

This clonotype was counted ten times or more. The V gene is TRBV7-2, the J gene TRBJ1-4; no clear D gene. The germline CDR1 and CDR2 sequences are SGHTA and FQGNSA. The CDR3 is 14 residues long. Between the trimmed V and J ends, which lost 6 bases and 3 bases, there was a span of 11 bases. CDR3 sequence (DNA): TGTGCCAGCAGAGCAGCGACCGCTAATGAAAAACTGTTTTTT. Its protein is CASRAATANEKLFF.

This clonotype turned up a few times. The chain recombines TRBV20-1 with TRBJ2-3, with D tentatively TRBD2 (5 bases). The CDR3 totals 16 residues. Germline V lookup: CDR1 DFQATT, CDR2 SNEGSKA (reference sequence). Trimming left V 6 bases short and J 2 bases short, with 21 bases between. The CDR3 bases are TGCAGTGCGACCATCCTTCGGCGGGCACACACAGATACGCAGTATTTT. Its protein is CSATILRRAHTDTQYF.

The chain links TRBV24-1 to TRBJ2-2; D is possibly TRBD1 (6 bases). This CDR3 comprises 15 residues. The germline V and J ends were trimmed by 6 bases and 4 bases, with 14 bases remaining between them. Germline V lookup: CDR1 KGHDR, CDR2 SFDVKD. The CDR3 nucleotides read TGTGCCACCAGTTCCGGGACACTGAGCACCGGGGAGCTGTTTTTT. Its translation: CATSSGTLSTGELFF.

The table lists this clonotype with a few counts. The gene calls are TRBV20-1 and TRBJ2-1; the match to TRBD2 covers 15 bases. The CDR3 is 18 amino acids. Germline CDR1 DFQATT, CDR2 SNEGSKA (reference sequence). V was clipped by 0 bases and J by 10 bases; unmatched bases: 13. CDR3 region: CSARDFRTSGRADREQFF. The DNA of the CDR3 is TGCAGTGCTAGAGATTTTAGGACTAGCGGGAGGGCCGATAGAGAGCAGTTCTTC.

This rearrangement joins TRBV13 to TRBJ1-2; D not certain. Trimming shortened V by 0 bases and J by 7 bases, and 18 bases separated the two germline ends. The CDR3 is made up of 16 amino acids. Germline loops: CDR1 PRHDT, CDR2 FYEKMQ (reference sequence). CDR3 in DNA: TGTGCCAGCAGCTTAGGTGGTGTGAGGCAAAGTGGTGGCTACACCTTC. It is translated as CASSLGGVRQSGGYTF.

This clonotype was found many times. Sequence at one end of the junction differs from germline and may be a read error. This chain connects TRBV5-1 to TRBJ2-3, with D uncertain. Germline V lookup: CDR1 SGHRS, CDR2 YFSETQ. This CDR3 region has 14 residues. The CDR3, as DNA: TGTGCCAGCAGCTTACGTACTAGCACAGATACGCAGTATTTT. Its translation: CASSLRTSTDTQYF. Together with reference TRBV5-1 and TRBJ2-3, the CDR3 gives the full variable domain: KAGVTQTPRYLIKTRGQQVTLSCSPISGHRSVSWYQQTPGQGLQFLFEYFSETQRNKGNFPGRFSGRQFSNSRSEMNVSTLELGDSALYLCASSLRTSTDTQYFGPGTRLTVL.

The chain has TRBV28 and TRBJ2-1; D is undetermined. The CDR3 totals 13 residues. Trimming cost V 6 bases and J 12 bases, with 18 bases left between them. Per germline, CDR1 MDHEN and CDR2 SYDVKM. CDR3 sequence (DNA): TGTGCCAGCAGACCAGGAGAAAGGGTGGGGCAGTTCTTC. Translated: CASRPGERVGQFF.